The T cell receptor beta chain under discussion was sequenced for a study of cytomegalovirus exposure and HLA in healthy donors. The V end was cut by 3 bases, the J end by 1 base, with 9 bases between. Germline V gene data show CDR1 as SQVTM and CDR2 as ANQGSEA. The CDR3 has 14 amino acids. To note about this clone: Antigen specificity is unknown.

PCR amplification relied on 60 Vbeta primers (plus 13 Jbeta primers). Assay: immunoSEQ multiplex PCR; the TCRdb copy retains only in-frame clones and omits some. The repertoire includes roughly 120,000 clones, roughly 70% of them detected once, and more than 0.7% sits in the top ten. General study findings and limits: Looking again later, the authors saw that most CMV-associated TCR beta chains seemed HLA-restricted.

V usage is TRBV29-1 and J usage is TRBJ2-2, with a tentative D call TRBD1 (5 bases). This sequence was found in a woman aged 25 to 39 in good health and CMV-seronegative. Material: PBMCs. The CDR3 nucleotides are TGCAGCGTTGAGGCAGGGCGGAACACCGGGGAGCTGTTTTTT. Protein sequence: CSVEAGRNTGELFF.